This T cell receptor beta chain is drawn from a study of blood T cell repertoires in COVID-19. For the study at large: The United States, Italy and Spain were the sources of the acute and convalescent COVID-19 samples.

Living in roughly 23 US areas, the participants were between roughly 18 and 95 years of age. The ends lost 4 bases at V and 2 bases at J; junction bases unmatched: 7. Germline V CDR1 and CDR2: LGHNT, FRNRAP. This CDR3 contains 16 residues. How the authors handled the data: Estimation of nucleated cell counts relied on the amplification of reference gene primers. The protocol was immunoSEQ multiplex PCR, while the TCRdb copy is restricted to in-frame clones and leaves out a portion. V and J calls and clone size follow that table, whereas D and trimming were derived from the DNA. The profile shows about 250,000 clones, more than 85% of them singletons.

The sequence came from a man aged 40-50 years who had recovered from COVID-19. The J gene is TRBJ2-3, the V gene TRBV12-5, with TRBD2 matching over 9 bases. Material: PBMCs or T cells enriched from blood (not recorded which). CDR3 sequence: CASGSALAGTTDTQYF. The CDR3 coding sequence is TGTGCTAGTGGTTCCGCGCTAGCGGGGACCACAGATACGCAGTATTTT.